The rows below give T cell receptor beta chains drawn from one sample of a study of long-term antiretroviral therapy in people with HIV. Method: immunoSEQ multiplex PCR; TCRdb's copy keeps in-frame clones and lacks some. The sample comprises approximately 27,000 clones, 75% to 95% of which are singletons, and 4.3% rests with the top ten. This specimen consisted of unsorted PBMCs, obtained about 5.5 years after starting antiretroviral therapy. These receptors were collected from a woman in her thirties or forties with HIV. Each CDR3 is given without its conserved first and last residue.

v_gene	len	j_gene	CDR3aa
TRBV7-2	12	TRBJ1-1	ASSSRQTNTEAF
TRBV7-8	16	TRBJ2-2	ASSLQRRGTMRPGELF
TRBV2	12	TRBJ2-7	ASTIAGGPSEQY
TRBV2	12	TRBJ2-7	ASTKGISTYEQY
TRBV6-5	8	TRBJ2-7	ASSYYEQY
TRBV7-9	12	TRBJ2-1	ASSGTSGNNEQF
TRBV5-1	13	TRBJ2-7	ASSLVGSGTYEQY
TRBV2	10	TRBJ2-1	ASWALSYEQF
TRBV5-4	12	TRBJ1-2	ASSRQIQDYGYT
TRBV30	9	TRBJ2-7	AWSATLEQY